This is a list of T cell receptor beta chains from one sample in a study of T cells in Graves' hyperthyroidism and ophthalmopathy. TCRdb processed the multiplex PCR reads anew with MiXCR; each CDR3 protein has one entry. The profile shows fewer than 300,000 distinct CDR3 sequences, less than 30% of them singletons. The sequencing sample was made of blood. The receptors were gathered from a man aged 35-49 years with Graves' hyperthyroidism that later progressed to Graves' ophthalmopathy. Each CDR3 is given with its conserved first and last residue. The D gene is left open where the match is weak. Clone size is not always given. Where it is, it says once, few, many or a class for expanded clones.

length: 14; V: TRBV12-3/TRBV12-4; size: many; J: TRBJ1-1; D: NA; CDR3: CASKGGRGNTEAFF; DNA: TGTGCCAGCAAGGGGGGCAGGGGGAACACTGAAGCTTTCTTT
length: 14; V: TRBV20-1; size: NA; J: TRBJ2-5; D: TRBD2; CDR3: CSAEPGLAGETQYF; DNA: TGCAGTGCAGAGCCGGGACTAGCGGGCGAGACCCAGTACTTC
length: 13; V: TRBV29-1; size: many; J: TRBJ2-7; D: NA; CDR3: CSVTGLASYEQYF; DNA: TGCAGCGTTACAGGGCTGGCGAGCTACGAGCAGTACTTC
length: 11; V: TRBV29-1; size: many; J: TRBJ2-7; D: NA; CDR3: CTYTNGYEQYF; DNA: TGCACCTATACCAACGGCTACGAGCAGTACTTC
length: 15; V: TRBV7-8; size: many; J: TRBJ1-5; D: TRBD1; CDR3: CASRRQGDSNQPQHF; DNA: TGTGCCAGCAGGAGACAGGGGGATAGCAATCAGCCCCAGCATTTT
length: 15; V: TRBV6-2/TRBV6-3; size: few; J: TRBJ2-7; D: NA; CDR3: CASSDPGFVGYEQYF; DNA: TGTGCCAGCTCAGATCCGGGCTTCGTAGGATACGAGCAGTACTTC
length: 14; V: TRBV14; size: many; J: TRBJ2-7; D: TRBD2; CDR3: CASSRGLVIHEQYF; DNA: TGTGCCAGCAGCCGAGGACTAGTAATCCACGAGCAGTACTTC
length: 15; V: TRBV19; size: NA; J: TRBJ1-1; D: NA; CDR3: CASIRGGQGNTEAFF; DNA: TGTGCCAGTATTCGGGGCGGGCAAGGCAACACTGAAGCTTTCTTT
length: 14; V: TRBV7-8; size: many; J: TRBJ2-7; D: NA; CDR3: CASSLAGPNYEQYF; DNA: TGTGCCAGCAGCTTAGCGGGGCCCAACTACGAGCAGTACTTC
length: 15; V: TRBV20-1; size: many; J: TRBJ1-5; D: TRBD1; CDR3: CSARDSYYSNQPQHF; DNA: TGCAGTGCCCGGGACAGCTATTATAGCAATCAGCCCCAGCATTTT
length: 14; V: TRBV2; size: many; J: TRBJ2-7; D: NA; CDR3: CASSPWRGPYEQYF; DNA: TGTGCCAGCAGTCCATGGCGCGGTCCCTACGAGCAGTACTTC
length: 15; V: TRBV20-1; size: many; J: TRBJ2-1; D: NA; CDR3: CSATNPTGSYNEQFF; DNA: TGCAGTGCCACCAACCCCACTGGCTCCTACAATGAGCAGTTCTTC
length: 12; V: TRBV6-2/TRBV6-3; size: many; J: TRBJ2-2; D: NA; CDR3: CAHAGMTGELFF; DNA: TGTGCCCACGCAGGGATGACTGGGGAGCTGTTTTTT
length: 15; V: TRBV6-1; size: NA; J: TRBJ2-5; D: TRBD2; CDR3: CASSQTSGRLETQYF; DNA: TGTGCCAGCAGTCAGACTAGCGGGAGGCTGGAGACCCAGTACTTC
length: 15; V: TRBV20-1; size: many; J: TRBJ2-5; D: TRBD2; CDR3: CSARGLLAPVETQYF; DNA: TGCAGTGCTAGAGGGTTACTAGCGCCCGTAGAGACCCAGTACTTC
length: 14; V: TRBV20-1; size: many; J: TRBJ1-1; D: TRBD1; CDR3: CSASKGAPNTEAFF; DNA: TGCAGTGCTAGTAAGGGGGCTCCGAACACTGAAGCTTTCTTT
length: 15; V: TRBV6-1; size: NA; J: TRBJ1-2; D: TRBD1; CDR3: CASSKRQGLDYGYTF; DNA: TGTGCCAGCAGTAAACGACAGGGTTTAGACTATGGCTACACCTTC